This T cell receptor beta chain was sequenced for a study of T cell responses to AZD1222 COVID-19 vaccine. TCRdb keeps only in-frame clones here, not all; method: immunoSEQ multiplex PCR. The profile shows about 110,000 clones, about 90% of them singletons. Study-level findings and limits: Clonal diversity may have been underestimated, and the donors were mostly white British, with more females than males.

As for this clone: The antigen is not known.

This sample comprised peripheral blood, obtained on day 0 of AZD1222 vaccination. The source of this sequence is an adult in good health.

The DNA of the CDR3 is TGTGCCAGCAGCCCCACCTGGGACAGAGCTAACTATGGCTACACCTTC. This encodes CASSPTWDRANYGYTF. This chain connects TRBV27 to TRBJ1-2; 7 nucleotides agree with TRBD1. CDR3 length equals 16 residues. Germline V gene lookup returns CDR1 MNHEY and CDR2 SMNVEV (reference sequence). Germline trimming cut 6 bases from V and 0 bases from J; bases unmatched to any gene: 10.